The 12 T cell receptor beta chains in this list originate from one sample, sequenced in a study of blood T cell repertoires in COVID-19. TCRdb's table, derived via immunoSEQ multiplex PCR, lists solely in-frame clones and lacks some. The table shows about 250,000 clones, with around 90% occurring only once. The sample comprised peripheral blood. These receptors were obtained from a man aged 18 to 30 with active or convalescent COVID-19.

This chain connects TRBV7-2 to TRBJ2-1, with D maybe TRBD2 (6 bases). The CDR3 has 13 amino acids. Deletions cut 5 bases from V and 10 bases from J, with 15 bases between. Germline V gene data show CDR1 as SGHTA and CDR2 as FQGNSA. CDR3 in DNA: TGTGCCAGCAGCGCGGGACCGCTCGGGGAGCAGTTCTTC. Amino acids: CASSAGPLGEQFF.

The genes are TRBV6-2 or TRBV6-3 and TRBJ1-3; D possibly corresponds to TRBD1 (5 bases). The V gene lost 6 bases and the J gene lost 8 bases, with 20 bases spanning the gap. Germline V lookup: CDR1 MNHEY, CDR2 SVGEGT. The CDR3 covers 15 residues. CDR3 protein: CASSLGTWGSDTIYF. In nucleotides, the CDR3 is TGTGCCAGCAGCCTGGGAACCTGGGGCTCGGACACCATATATTTT.

This clone appeared once. The rearrangement links TRBV7-2 to TRBJ1-1, with D uncertain. This CDR3 region has 16 residues. V gave up 0 bases and J gave up 1 base, with 12 bases separating them. CDR1 SGHTA and CDR2 FQGNSA come from the germline V gene. CDR3 nucleotides: TGTGCCAGCAGCTTAGCGCTAGGGAGTAGGAACACTGAAGCTTTCTTT. Encoded protein: CASSLALGSRNTEAFF.

The chain combines TRBV14 with TRBJ2-7; 8 bases are a match to TRBD1. The germline V gene has CDR1 SGHDN and CDR2 FVKESK. The CDR3 length is 15 residues. The V segment lost 3 bases and the J segment 0 bases; nucleotides outside the gene matches: 4. The CDR3, as DNA: TGTGCCAGCAGCCAGGGACAGGTCAGCTCCTACGAGCAGTACTTC. Translation: CASSQGQVSSYEQYF.

This clone was recorded only once. The junction and the germline gene differ at one end; a read error may be behind it. The rearrangement uses TRBV7-8 and TRBJ1-3; D call uncertain. Germline CDR1 and CDR2: SGHVS and FQNEAQ. The CDR3 spans 14 residues. CDR3 bases: TGTGCCAGCGCTTCTCTCCGGACTGGATACACCATATATTTT. It codes for CASASLRTGYTIYF.

V usage is TRBV12-3 or TRBV12-4 and J usage is TRBJ2-7; 7 bases are a match to TRBD2. The V gene end was trimmed by 5 bases and the J gene end by 3 bases; junction bases not matched to a gene: 1. The CDR3 contains 12 residues. The CDR3 coding sequence is TGTGCCAGCAGTCAGCGGGGCTACGAGCAGTACTTC. This encodes CASSQRGYEQYF.

This clone was observed a single time. The chain couples TRBV6-2 or TRBV6-3 to TRBJ2-4, with TRBD1 identical over 7 bases. This CDR3 has 16 amino acids. Germline CDR1 MNHEY, CDR2 SVGEGT. J was trimmed by 2 bases and V by 5 bases; bases with no gene match: 9. The CDR3 loop reads CASSPKNRGSKNIQYF. The CDR3, as DNA: TGTGCCAGCAGTCCCAAGAACAGGGGATCCAAAAACATTCAGTACTTC.

The chain is built from TRBV4-3 and TRBJ1-2; TRBD1 matches at 8 bases. The CDR3 is 16 residues long. The germline V gene has CDR1 LGHNA and CDR2 YSLEER. Trimming took 3 bases from V and 9 from J; bases not matched to a gene: 15. The CDR3 loop is CASSQVMTGEAFRYTF. As DNA, the CDR3 is TGCGCCAGCAGCCAGGTTATGACAGGGGAAGCCTTCCGCTACACCTTC.

The genes are TRBV13 and TRBJ2-7, with a tentative D call TRBD1 (6 bases). Trimming pared 5 bases from V and 2 bases from J, leaving 19 bases between. Germline V lookup: CDR1 PRHDT, CDR2 FYEKMQ (reference sequence). There are 16 residues in the CDR3. The CDR3 DNA follows: TGTGCCAGCAGCATCCGGGACATCAAAAAAACCTACGAGCAGTACTTC. Protein product: CASSIRDIKKTYEQYF.

This rearrangement joins TRBV20-1 to TRBJ2-1; 13 bases map to TRBD2. V shed 6 bases, J shed 4 bases, and the junction held 6 bases outside the gene matches. Germline assignment: CDR1 DFQATT and CDR2 SNEGSKA (reference sequence). The CDR3 consists of 15 residues. CDR3 DNA: TGCAGTGCAAGTCGACTAGCGGGAGGTTACAATGAGCAGTTCTTC. This gives the protein CSASRLAGGYNEQFF.

The chain carries TRBV2 and TRBJ2-6, with D tentatively TRBD1 (6 bases). Looked up from germline, CDR1 is SNHLY and CDR2 is FYNNEI. Trimming shortened V by 7 bases and J by 0 bases, and 16 bases separated the two germline ends. The CDR3 spans 17 residues. DNA for the CDR3: TGTGCCAGCATGGCAGGGGCGATCCTCTCTGGGGCCAACGTCCTGACTTTC. Protein product: CASMAGAILSGANVLTF. Drawing the rest from reference TRBV2 and TRBJ2-6, the complete variable domain is EPEVTQTPSHQVTQMGQEVILRCVPISNHLYFYWYRQILGQKVEFLVSFYNNEISEKSEIFDDQFSVERPDGSNFTLKIRSTKLEDSAMYFCASMAGAILSGANVLTFGAGSRLTVL.

This rearrangement joins TRBV5-4 to TRBJ1-3; a weak D match, TRBD1 (6 bases). The CDR3 extends over 15 amino acids. Germline lookup yields CDR1 SGHNT and CDR2 YYREEE (reference sequence). V was clipped by 0 bases and J by 0 bases, with 7 bases between them. As DNA, the CDR3 is TGTGCCAGCAGCTTGGGGACAGCCTCTGGAAACACCATATATTTT. Encoded protein: CASSLGTASGNTIYF.